This passage covers 10 T cell receptor beta chains from one sample sequenced in a study of blood T cells in healthy people across ages (dated by TCRdb to between 2014 and 2016). Library creation used 5' RACE. Sequencer: Illumina HiSeq 2500. The second PCR ran for roughly 7 to 12 cycles and used a J-beta primer mix along with a sample-barcoded 5' primer. Through fastp at Q25 and MiXCR, TCRdb rebuilt clones from the public reads, retaining in-frame beta chains. Each record represents a unique CDR3 protein, reported with the most common genes and DNA among its rows. Across this sample there are approximately 700,000 distinct CDR3 sequences, with about a third seen only once. The leading ten clones occupy roughly 14% of the sample. The sample was blood. Every receptor here comes from a woman aged 80 or over in good health. Donor details come from another sample of the same person, matched by shared clones.

In this sample, this clonotype turned up many times. CDR3 DNA: TGTGCCAGCAGCCCTGTAGCGGGGGGGCCGCTTAAGGCAGATACGCAGTATTTT. This sequence encodes CASSPVAGGPLKADTQYF. This chain links TRBV7-9 with TRBJ2-3; 11 bases align to TRBD2. V lost 5 bases to trimming and J lost 4 bases; unmatched junction nucleotides: 14. The CDR3 has 18 residues. The germline V gene encodes CDR1 SEHNR and CDR2 FQNEAQ (reference sequence).

This clonotype was seen at least ten times. The V call is TRBV29-1, the J call TRBJ1-4; D may be TRBD1 (5 bases). Trimming removed 3 bases at V and 10 bases at J, with 18 bases between. The CDR3 is made up of 14 amino acids. Germline CDR1 SQVTM, CDR2 ANQGSEA. This CDR3 is CSVDRDAGRGKLFF. As DNA, the CDR3 is TGCAGCGTTGACCGGGACGCCGGGAGGGGAAAACTGTTTTTT.

The V call is TRBV10-2, the J call TRBJ2-5; D remains unclear. The J call may not be correct, given that the DNA end is closer to TRBJ2-1. Germline values: CDR1 WSHSY, CDR2 SAAADI. This CDR3 spans 11 amino acids. Here the CDR3 DNA reads TGCGCCAGCAGCGAGGAACAGACCCAGTTCTTC. It specifies CASSEEQTQFF.

This clonotype was counted between two and nine times. The V call is TRBV12-3 or TRBV12-4, the J call TRBJ1-1; 9 bases are shared with TRBD1. There are 14 residues in the CDR3. V lost 2 bases to trimming and J lost 9 bases; unmatched junction nucleotides: 7. This chain's CDR3 is CASSLMGTGNKAFF. The CDR3 bases are TGTGCCAGCAGTTTAATGGGGACAGGGAATAAAGCTTTCTTT.

The V and J genes are TRBV20-1 and TRBJ2-7; D tentatively reads TRBD1 or TRBD2 (5 bases each). The end of the DNA fits TRBJ2-5 better, so the J call may be wrong. The V gene's germline CDR1 is DFQATT and CDR2 SNEGSKA (reference sequence). This CDR3 is 14 amino acids long. CDR3 in amino acids: CSARDILGTETQYF. The DNA for the CDR3 is TGCAGTGCTAGAGATATCTTGGGGACGGAGACCCAGTACTTC.

This clonotype was recorded many times. This chain connects TRBV5-1 to TRBJ2-3, with 7 nucleotides matching TRBD2. The V gene end was trimmed by 4 bases and the J gene end by 2 bases; junction bases not matched to a gene: 10. The CDR3 has 16 residues. The germline V gene has CDR1 SGHRS and CDR2 YFSETQ. CDR3 DNA sequence: TGCGCCAGCAGCCCCCGCTCGGGGGGTTCCACAGATACGCAGTATTTT. Translated, it gives CASSPRSGGSTDTQYF.

V and J are TRBV11-3 and TRBJ2-1; 12 positions agree with TRBD2. CDR1 and CDR2 (germline): SGHNT, YENEEA. V lost 2 bases, J lost 5 bases, and 1 base stayed unmatched. The CDR3 is 15 amino acids. The DNA for the CDR3 is TGTGCCAGCAGCTTATCTAGCGGGAGGGACAATGAGCAGTTCTTC. It encodes CASSLSSGRDNEQFF.

In this sample, this clonotype turned up many times. The J gene is TRBJ2-5, the V gene TRBV20-1; 9 positions agree with TRBD1. V lost 5 bases to trimming and J lost 2 bases; unmatched junction nucleotides: 9. There are 15 residues in the CDR3. Looked up from germline, CDR1 is DFQATT and CDR2 is SNEGSKA (reference sequence). In DNA, the CDR3 is TGCAGTGCTGAGGACAGGGGACGCGTACAAGAGACCCAGTACTTC. Translation: CSAEDRGRVQETQYF.

The DNA of the CDR3 is TGTGCCACCAGTGATTTGATTAGCGGGCCCTCCGGGGAGCTGTTTTTT. Its translation is CATSDLISGPSGELFF. The chain carries TRBV24-1 and TRBJ2-2; the match to TRBD2 covers 7 bases. The length of the CDR3 is 16 residues. Losses at the gene ends were 0 bases for V and 6 bases for J; bases not matched to a gene: 6. Per germline, CDR1 KGHDR and CDR2 SFDVKD.

This sequence joins TRBV9 and TRBJ2-1; D could derive from TRBD1 or TRBD2 (5 bases each). Per the germline V gene, CDR1 is SGDLS and CDR2 is YYNGEE. Trimming left V 2 bases short and J 4 bases short, with 19 bases between. CDR3 size: 17 residues. Here the CDR3 DNA reads TGTGCCAGCAGCGTCCAATCGGGGCTCCCGAAGTACAATGAGCAGTTCTTC. Translated, it gives CASSVQSGLPKYNEQFF. Full variable domain (outside the CDR3, taken from reference TRBV9 and TRBJ2-1): DSGVTQTPKHLITATGQRVTLRCSPRSGDLSVYWYQQSLDQGLQFLIQYYNGEERAKGNILERFSAQQFPDLHSELNLSSLELGDSALYFCASSVQSGLPKYNEQFFGPGTRLTVL.